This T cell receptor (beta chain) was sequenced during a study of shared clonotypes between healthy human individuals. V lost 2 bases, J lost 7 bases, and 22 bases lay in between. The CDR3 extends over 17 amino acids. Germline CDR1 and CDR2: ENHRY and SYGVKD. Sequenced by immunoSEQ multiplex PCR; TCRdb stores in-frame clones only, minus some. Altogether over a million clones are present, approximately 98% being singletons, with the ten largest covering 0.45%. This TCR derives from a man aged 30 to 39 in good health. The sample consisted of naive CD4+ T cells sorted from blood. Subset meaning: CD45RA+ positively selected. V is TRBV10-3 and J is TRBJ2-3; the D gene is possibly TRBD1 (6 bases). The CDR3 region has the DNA TGTGCCATCAGTGAGCCTCCCCCACAGGGTAGAGGGTATACGCAGTATTTT. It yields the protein CAISEPPPQGRGYTQYF.